These 22 T cell receptor beta chains were sequenced from one sample in a study of blood T cell repertoires in COVID-19. The data were produced by immunoSEQ multiplex PCR, yet TCRdb's version contains in-frame clones alone and is incomplete. The sample includes about 64,000 clones, 82% of them seen just once. The material sequenced was peripheral blood. Source of these receptors: a human donor in a cohort sampled during active COVID-19.

This clone was detected only once. CDR3 bases: TGTGCCAGCAGTTACGCCTGGACTAGCGGGGGGACCTACACCGGGGAGCTGTTTTTT. Amino acids: CASSYAWTSGGTYTGELFF. This chain links TRBV6-2 or TRBV6-3 with TRBJ2-2; 14 bases are a match to TRBD2. This CDR3 has 19 amino acids. Germline V lookup: CDR1 MNHEY, CDR2 SVGEGT. V dropped 2 bases and J dropped 3; count of bases not matched to a gene: 8.

V and J are TRBV5-1 and TRBJ1-1; D remains ambiguous. The CDR3 is 14 amino acids. Germline loops: CDR1 SGHRS, CDR2 YFSETQ. Between the trimmed V and J ends, which lost 2 bases and 6 bases, there was a span of 14 bases. This chain's CDR3 is CASSLDNRLAEAFF. CDR3 bases: TGCGCCAGCAGCTTAGACAACCGACTAGCTGAAGCTTTCTTT.

As regards this clone: Other DNA sequences in this specimen translate into the identical CDR3. The chain uses TRBV5-5 and TRBJ2-7; 16 bases are a match to TRBD2. The CDR3 spans 20 residues. V gave up 5 bases and J gave up 3 bases; unmatched junction bases: 17. Looked up from germline, CDR1 is SGHKS and CDR2 is YYEKEE (reference sequence). The CDR3 bases are TGTGCCAGCAGTCCAATGGGACTAGCGGGGGGGCGGGGAGGTCTCTACGAGCAGTACTTC. Translated, it gives CASSPMGLAGGRGGLYEQYF.

The chain employs TRBV5-1 and TRBJ2-3, with TRBD1 as a possible D gene (5 bases). Germline lookup yields CDR1 SGHRS and CDR2 YFSETQ. This CDR3 spans 14 amino acids. V lost 0 bases to trimming and J lost 0 bases, with 5 bases between them. The CDR3 sequence is CASSLGGSTDTQYF. The CDR3 DNA reads TGCGCCAGCAGCTTGGGGGGCAGCACAGATACGCAGTATTTT. Full variable domain (missing parts from reference TRBV5-1 and TRBJ2-3): KAGVTQTPRYLIKTRGQQVTLSCSPISGHRSVSWYQQTPGQGLQFLFEYFSETQRNKGNFPGRFSGRQFSNSRSEMNVSTLELGDSALYLCASSLGGSTDTQYFGPGTRLTVL.

V and J are TRBV27 and TRBJ2-4; 7 positions match TRBD1. V was pared by 5 bases and J by 9 bases, with 19 bases of the junction left unmatched. The CDR3 totals 17 residues. Germline loops: CDR1 MNHEY, CDR2 SMNVEV (reference sequence). CDR3 nucleotides: TGTGCCAGCAGTGAGGGACAGACCCCGGTAACCACAGCCATTCAGTACTTC. Its protein product is CASSEGQTPVTTAIQYF.

The rearrangement links TRBV3-1 (or the pseudogene TRBV3-2) to TRBJ1-5; D unclear. Germline CDR1 is LGHDT and CDR2 is YNNKEL (reference sequence). V lost 1 base and J 9 bases, leaving 10 bases between the germline ends. The CDR3 is made up of 13 amino acids. This CDR3 reads CASSQGSPGPQHF. In DNA, the CDR3 is TGTGCCAGCAGCCAAGGATCCCCGGGGCCCCAGCATTTT.

The CDR3 is CASRGGGETQYF. CDR3 sequence (DNA): TGTGCCAGTAGAGGCGGGGGCGAGACCCAGTACTTC. The chain has TRBV19 and TRBJ2-5; D might be TRBD2 (7 bases). This CDR3 region has 12 residues. V lost 6 bases and J 5 bases, leaving 10 bases between the germline ends. Germline V CDR1 and CDR2: LNHDA, SQIVND (reference sequence).

There are a few counts of this clone. The CDR3 reads CASSPQPGGASYEQYF. The CDR3 DNA reads TGTGCCAGCAGCCCGCAACCTGGGGGCGCCTCCTACGAGCAGTACTTC. This chain links TRBV3-1 (or the pseudogene TRBV3-2) with TRBJ2-7; perhaps TRBD1 as D (6 bases). V was trimmed by 4 bases and J by 0 bases, leaving 16 bases between them. Germline assignment: CDR1 LGHDT and CDR2 YNNKEL (reference sequence). This CDR3 is built from 16 residues.

The chain employs TRBV21-1 and TRBJ1-1; the listed D gene, TRBD1, was not tested against the DNA. TRBV21-1 is designated a pseudogene. This CDR3 spans 19 amino acids. In nucleotides, the CDR3 is TGTGCGCTTCAGAAGCCCCCACCGGGACAGAGAGTCGGTTGCACTGAAGCTTTCTTT. It is translated as CALQKPPPGQRVGCTEAFF.

The J gene is TRBJ1-5, the V gene TRBV9; D may be TRBD1 (6 bases). Germline CDR1 SGDLS, CDR2 YYNGEE. V was clipped by 4 bases and J by 6 bases, with 20 bases between them. The CDR3 covers 16 residues. CDR3 sequence (DNA): TGTGCCAGCAGCTATGGGGGAGGGGGAGTTGGTCAGCCCCAGCATTTT. It encodes CASSYGGGGVGQPQHF.

The CDR3 nucleotides read TGTGCCAGCAGCCCCCCGGTCGCTCCCCGACAGTACTATGGCTACACCTTC. Its translation is CASSPPVAPRQYYGYTF. The chain recombines TRBV3-1 (or the pseudogene TRBV3-2) with TRBJ1-2; a weak D match, TRBD1 (5 bases). The CDR3 is 17 residues long. Germline V gives CDR1 LGHDT, CDR2 YNNKEL (reference sequence). Trimming cost V 4 bases and J 3 bases, with 21 bases left between them.

V and J are TRBV5-4 and TRBJ2-5; weak D call: TRBD2 (5 bases). V was pared by 2 bases and J by 1 base, with 12 bases between. Germline V CDR1 and CDR2: SGHNT, YYREEE (reference sequence). The CDR3 totals 15 residues. CDR3 amino acids: CASSFGGIGQETQYF. The CDR3 region has the DNA TGTGCCAGCAGCTTCGGAGGCATCGGCCAAGAGACCCAGTACTTC.

This sequence joins TRBV7-2 and TRBJ1-1, with 9 bases lining up with TRBD1. The CDR3 runs 15 residues. The V gene end was trimmed by 2 bases and the J gene end by 6 bases; junction bases not matched to a gene: 7. Germline loops: CDR1 SGHTA, CDR2 FQGNSA. CDR3 protein: CASSLPGQGIAEAFF. CDR3 nucleotide sequence: TGTGCCAGCAGCTTACCGGGACAGGGCATAGCTGAAGCTTTCTTT. Filled out from reference TRBV7-2 and TRBJ1-1, the complete variable domain reads GAGVSQSPSNKVTEKGKDVELRCDPISGHTALYWYRQSLGQGLEFLIYFQGNSAPDKSGLPSDRFSAERTGGSVSTLTIQRTQQEDSAVYLCASSLPGQGIAEAFFGQGTRLTVV.

V is TRBV19 and J is TRBJ2-3, with TRBD2 identical over 9 bases. V dropped 3 bases and J dropped 4; count of bases not matched to a gene: 8. Germline lookup yields CDR1 LNHDA and CDR2 SQIVND (reference sequence). The CDR3 has 16 amino acids. This CDR3 is CASSISSGGVADTQYF. The CDR3 nucleotides are TGTGCCAGTAGTATTAGTAGCGGGGGAGTGGCAGATACGCAGTATTTT. Based on the CDR3 plus reference TRBV19 and TRBJ2-3, the full variable domain is DGGITQSPKYLFRKEGQNVTLSCEQNLNHDAMYWYRQDPGQGLRLIYYSQIVNDFQKGDIAEGYSVSREKKESFPLTVTSAQKNPTAFYLCASSISSGGVADTQYFGPGTRLTVL.

The V and J genes are TRBV5-6 and TRBJ1-2; possibly TRBD1 for D (6 bases). This CDR3 is built from 11 residues. Trimming shortened V by 2 bases and J by 7 bases, and 6 bases separated the two germline ends. In germline, CDR1 is SGHDT, CDR2 YYEEEE. CDR3 region: CASSLGGGYTF. The CDR3 nucleotides are TGTGCCAGCAGCTTAGGGGGTGGCTACACCTTC.

The V and J genes are TRBV5-1 and TRBJ1-6; TRBD1 might be the D (6 bases). From germline, CDR1 is SGHRS and CDR2 YFSETQ. V was pared by 4 bases and J by 6 bases, with 11 bases between. The CDR3 has 14 amino acids. In DNA form, the CDR3 reads TGCGCCAGCAGCCCGGGACAACCTAATTCACCCCTCCACTTT. Protein product: CASSPGQPNSPLHF.

The gene calls are TRBV5-6 and TRBJ2-3; 10 positions match TRBD1. After removal of 4 bases from V and 5 bases from J, the junction contained 7 bases not matched to a gene. CDR1 SGHDT and CDR2 YYEEEE come from the germline V gene. This CDR3 is 15 amino acids long. The CDR3 reads CASSPTGQGGDTQYF. CDR3 coding DNA: TGTGCCAGCAGCCCAACAGGACAGGGGGGAGATACGCAGTATTTT.

This clone appeared once. J is TRBJ1-6 and V is TRBV6-5; TRBD1 is a possible D gene (5 bases). V was trimmed by 0 bases and J by 7 bases, leaving 10 bases between them. Germline values: CDR1 MNHEY, CDR2 SVGAGI. This CDR3 region has 15 residues. CDR3 in amino acids: CASSYSIGANSPLHF. CDR3 nucleotides: TGTGCCAGCAGTTACTCGATAGGGGCCAATTCACCCCTCCACTTT.

This chain links TRBV28 with TRBJ1-2; D possibly corresponds to TRBD1 (5 bases). CDR3 length equals 14 residues. V lost 6 bases to trimming and J lost 10 bases, with 21 bases between them. CDR1 is MDHEN and CDR2 is SYDVKM in the germline V gene. The CDR3 DNA is TGTGCCAGCAGCCTGTCCAGTGAAGGACAAATCTACACCTTC. Translating gives CASSLSSEGQIYTF.

V gene TRBV28 combines with J gene TRBJ1-2; 8 bases match TRBD1. Trimming took 6 bases from V and 4 from J; bases not matched to a gene: 4. CDR3 length: 13 residues. Germline V gene sequence: CDR1 MDHEN, CDR2 SYDVKM. This chain's CDR3 is CASRGQELYGYTF. The CDR3 region has the DNA TGTGCCAGCAGGGGACAGGAGCTCTATGGCTACACCTTC.

This clone was detected only once. J is TRBJ1-1 and V is TRBV6-6, with unresolved D. Trimming removed 2 bases from V and 1 base from J, with 8 bases in between. This CDR3 region has 14 residues. CDR1 is MNHNY and CDR2 is SVGAGI in the germline V gene (reference sequence). CDR3 coding DNA: TGTGCCAGCAGTTACGATAACAAGAACACTGAAGCTTTCTTT. Translated, it gives CASSYDNKNTEAFF.

The rearrangement joins TRBV6-1 to TRBJ1-5; a weak D match, TRBD1 (5 bases). The germline V gene has CDR1 MNHNS and CDR2 SASEGT. The CDR3 consists of 16 residues. Trimming shortened V by 3 bases and J by 4 bases, and 16 bases separated the two germline ends. CDR3 amino acids: CASSEGREMRNQPQHF. Written as DNA, the CDR3 is TGTGCCAGCAGTGAGGGGCGGGAAATGCGGAATCAGCCCCAGCATTTT.